The 9 T cell receptor beta chains below all came from one sample that was sequenced in a study of CD8+ T cells in alopecia areata. Extracted from the samples, RNA was reverse transcribed into cDNA to serve as the sequencing template. The protocol was immunoSEQ multiplex PCR, while the TCRdb copy is restricted to in-frame clones and leaves out a portion. Found here are around 100,000 clones, 55% of them singletons; the top ten hold roughly 9%. Sequencing was done on a sample of CD4+ T cells sorted from blood. These receptor sequences come from a human donor in good health.

The V gene is TRBV29-1, the J gene TRBJ1-2, with D tentatively TRBD1 (6 bases). The CDR3 covers 13 residues. Trimming shortened V by 4 bases and J by 4 bases, and 13 bases separated the two germline ends. CDR1 and CDR2 (germline): SQVTM, ANQGSEA. The CDR3 reads CSVGKTGRYGYTF. The CDR3 bases are TGCAGCGTTGGCAAAACAGGGCGCTATGGCTACACCTTC.

V usage is TRBV27 and J usage is TRBJ2-5; TRBD2 agrees at 8 bases. CDR3 length: 18 residues. In germline, CDR1 is MNHEY, CDR2 SMNVEV (reference sequence). The ends lost 0 bases at V and 5 bases at J; junction bases unmatched: 14. CDR3 nucleotides: TGTGCCAGCAGTTTATCAGGGACTAGTAGGGGGATCGGTGAGACCCAGTACTTC. This sequence encodes CASSLSGTSRGIGETQYF.

This sequence joins TRBV25-1 and TRBJ1-6; D remains unclear. V was cut by 0 bases and J by 7 bases, with 7 bases left in between. Looked up from germline, CDR1 is MGHDK and CDR2 is SYGVNS. The CDR3 is made up of 14 amino acids. The chain's CDR3 is CASSEYAGNSPLHF. The CDR3 DNA reads as TGTGCCAGCAGTGAATACGCAGGCAATTCACCCCTCCACTTT.

The table lists this clone with a count of one. The chain has TRBV2 and TRBJ2-7; TRBD1 agrees at 8 bases. In germline, CDR1 is SNHLY, CDR2 FYNNEI. The CDR3 totals 12 residues. The V segment lost 8 bases and the J segment 3 bases; nucleotides outside the gene matches: 3. CDR3: CASGTGVYEQYF. CDR3 sequence (DNA): TGTGCCAGCGGGACAGGTGTCTACGAGCAGTACTTC.

This chain uses TRBV25-1 with TRBJ1-2; D gene uncertain. The CDR3 spans 13 residues. V lost 5 bases and J lost 3, with 10 bases in between. The germline V gene encodes CDR1 MGHDK and CDR2 SYGVNS. CDR3 region: CASSRREDYGYTF. The DNA for the CDR3 is TGTGCCAGCAGTCGTAGGGAGGACTATGGCTACACCTTC.

Regarding this clone: At the DNA level, this CDR3 is encoded by other sequences in the same sample as well. The CDR3 bases are TGTGCCAGCAGGCTGAACACCGGGGAGCTGTTTTTT. It specifies CASRLNTGELFF. The chain employs TRBV7-2 and TRBJ2-2, with no clear D. The V gene lost 6 bases and the J gene lost 1 base, with 3 bases spanning the gap. CDR3 length: 12 amino acids. Germline V gene lookup returns CDR1 SGHTA and CDR2 FQGNSA.

This chain connects TRBV9 to TRBJ2-6, with D tentatively TRBD1 or TRBD2 (5 bases each). Germline V gives CDR1 SGDLS, CDR2 YYNGEE. The CDR3 sequence is 18 residues long. V dropped 3 bases and J dropped 5 bases, with 21 bases sitting between them. The DNA for the CDR3 is TGTGCCAGCAGCGCCTCCGGGACCCCACCTCAGCGGGCCAACGTCCTGACTTTC. It yields the protein CASSASGTPPQRANVLTF.

This rearrangement joins TRBV4-3 to TRBJ2-4; D not certain. CDR1 is LGHNA and CDR2 is YSLEER in the germline V gene. There are 17 residues in the CDR3. V was pared by 1 base and J by 0 bases, with 13 bases between. The CDR3: CASSQGVQAKAKNIQYF. As DNA, the CDR3 is TGCGCCAGCAGCCAAGGTGTCCAGGCGAAAGCCAAAAACATTCAGTACTTC.

The genes are TRBV7-2 and TRBJ2-3; D perhaps matches TRBD2 (5 bases). V was trimmed by 7 bases and J by 10 bases, leaving 18 bases between them. CDR1 is SGHTA, CDR2 FQGNSA, per germline. CDR3 length: 13 amino acids. The CDR3 DNA is TGTGCCAGCACCCCGTCGGGAATCGGGGCGCAGTATTTT. Residues: CASTPSGIGAQYF.